This TCR beta chain was recorded in a study of PD-1 blockade in mismatch repair-deficient tumors. Sequenced by immunoSEQ multiplex PCR; TCRdb stores in-frame clones only, minus some. The sample yields approximately 10,000 clones, around 90% seen once. A word on this clone: Its antigen remains unidentified.

With 2 bases clipped from V and 9 bases from J, the junction kept 6 bases outside the gene matches. The CDR3 totals 15 residues. The time point was: approximately ten-day in vitro stimulation with candidate neoantigen peptide 3. TCR sequencing covered a few patients who responded to pembrolizumab. The chain links TRBV23-1 to TRBJ2-1; TRBD2 matches 11 bases. TRBV23-1 is an ORF; its function is uncertain. The TCR originated in an adult with mismatch repair-deficient cancer. Sequenced material: cells cultured in vitro, taken from a patient treated with pembrolizumab. The CDR3 region is CASSQLGTSGGEQFF. CDR3 coding DNA: TGCGCCAGCAGTCAACTCGGGACTAGCGGAGGTGAGCAGTTCTTC.